This entry lists 20 T cell receptor beta chains sequenced from one sample in a study of response to subunit inactivated influenza vaccine. Each CDR3 protein is one row after TCRdb ran MiXCR on the RT-PCR reads. The data contain about half a million distinct CDR3 sequences, around 8% of them seen just once; the ten biggest clones take up 10% to 15%. The sample was PBMCs from blood, taken 23 to 25 months after vaccination. The receptors derive from a man aged 50 to 69 who received an inactivated influenza vaccine.

This clonotype was seen many times. The chain joins TRBV7-2 to TRBJ2-1; D possibly corresponds to TRBD2 (6 bases). Germline V gene lookup returns CDR1 SGHTA and CDR2 FQGNSA. The CDR3 is made up of 15 amino acids. Trimming removed 4 bases at V and 4 bases at J, with 14 bases between. The CDR3 nucleotides read TGTGCCAGCAGCTCGTCTAGCGCAACATACAATGAGCAGTTCTTC. Translation gives CASSSSSATYNEQFF.

This clonotype showed up many times. The chain carries TRBV15 and TRBJ2-1; tentatively, D is TRBD2 (6 bases). The CDR3 is 20 residues long. Per the germline V gene, CDR1 is LNHNV and CDR2 is YYDKDF (reference sequence). Trimming stripped 0 bases from V and 4 bases from J, with 25 bases between. The CDR3, as DNA: TGTGCCACCAGCAGAGATAACCCCGGGTTGGAGGGAGGAACTTACAATGAGCAGTTCTTC. Translation gives CATSRDNPGLEGGTYNEQFF.

The table lists this clonotype with many counts. The chain couples TRBV29-1 to TRBJ1-4, with D unclear. Trimming removed 3 bases from V and 5 bases from J, with 10 bases in between. Germline V gives CDR1 SQVTM, CDR2 ANQGSEA. The length of the CDR3 is 13 residues. The CDR3 loop is CSVEIPKNEKLFF. CDR3 in DNA: TGCAGCGTTGAGATACCGAAGAATGAAAAACTGTTTTTT.

CDR3 in amino acids: CASSDLYESGLSPLHF. For the CDR3, the DNA is TGTGCCAGCAGTGATCTTTACGAATCGGGTCTGTCACCCCTCCACTTT. The chain combines TRBV2 with TRBJ1-6; D unclear. V was shortened by 3 bases and J by 10 bases, with 19 bases between the two germline ends. Germline values: CDR1 SNHLY, CDR2 FYNNEI. The CDR3 runs to 16 residues.

In this sample, this clonotype turned up a few times. This chain links TRBV29-1 with TRBJ2-3, with 8 nucleotides matching TRBD1. V shed 2 bases and J 2 bases; nucleotides not matched to a gene: 12. Germline V gene lookup returns CDR1 SQVTM and CDR2 ANQGSEA. The CDR3 has 17 amino acids. CDR3 nucleotide sequence: TGCAGCGTTGAATTTGGCAGGGGGCAGTCACACACAGATACGCAGTATTTT. Its translation: CSVEFGRGQSHTDTQYF.

This clonotype has just a few counts. The chain has TRBV6-2 or TRBV6-3 and TRBJ2-2, with D tentatively TRBD1 or TRBD2 (5 bases each). Between the trimmed V and J ends, which lost 6 bases and 4 bases, there was a span of 21 bases. The CDR3 loop spans 17 amino acids. CDR1 and CDR2 from the germline V gene are MNHEY and SVGEGT. CDR3 region: CASRRYLRGLFTGELFF. The CDR3 region has the DNA TGTGCCAGCAGAAGGTATCTGAGGGGTCTCTTCACCGGGGAGCTGTTTTTT.

The chain uses TRBV5-1 and TRBJ2-2, with TRBD2 matching over 11 bases. V trimming: 5 bases; J trimming: 0 bases; junction bases outside the gene matches: 3. The CDR3 is 16 residues long. Germline lookup yields CDR1 SGHRS and CDR2 YFSETQ. CDR3: CASRLAGGSNTGELFF. The CDR3 DNA sequence: TGCGCCAGCAGGCTAGCGGGAGGTTCGAACACCGGGGAGCTGTTTTTT.

This clonotype appeared many times. V is TRBV14 and J is TRBJ1-1, with TRBD1 matching 7 bases. With 3 bases clipped from V and 0 bases from J, the junction kept 4 bases outside the gene matches. Germline V gives CDR1 SGHDN, CDR2 FVKESK. This CDR3 has 15 amino acids. The CDR3 DNA reads TGTGCCAGCAGCCAGCGACAGGGTTTGAACACTGAAGCTTTCTTT. Residues: CASSQRQGLNTEAFF.

Only a few counts were recorded for this clonotype. The V gene is TRBV4-2, the J gene TRBJ2-1, with a weak D call TRBD1 (6 bases). The CDR3 contains 15 residues. V was shortened by 0 bases and J by 6 bases, with 12 bases between the two germline ends. The germline V gene encodes CDR1 LGHNA and CDR2 YNFKEQ. CDR3 in amino acids: CASSQEGTGLNEQFF. The CDR3 DNA reads as TGTGCCAGCAGCCAAGAGGGAACAGGGCTCAATGAGCAGTTCTTC.

This clonotype was seen ten or more times. This sequence joins TRBV28 and TRBJ2-4, with D uncertain. V was shortened by 7 bases and J by 1 base, with 17 bases between the two germline ends. The CDR3 consists of 16 residues. Looked up from germline, CDR1 is MDHEN and CDR2 is SYDVKM. The CDR3 sequence: CASTVAANQAKNIQYF. CDR3 nucleotides: TGTGCCAGCACCGTAGCAGCTAATCAGGCCAAAAACATTCAGTACTTC.

This clonotype has just a few counts. This chain joins TRBV10-3 and TRBJ2-7; possibly TRBD2 for D (6 bases). This CDR3 is built from 17 residues. The germline V and J ends were trimmed by 4 bases and 5 bases, with 24 bases remaining between them. Germline assignment: CDR1 ENHRY and CDR2 SYGVKD. The chain's CDR3 is CAISAKSIPEGRDEQYF. In DNA form, the CDR3 reads TGTGCCATCAGTGCCAAATCCATCCCGGAGGGCCGGGACGAGCAGTACTTC.

This clonotype came up a few times. The rearrangement uses TRBV6-2 or TRBV6-3 and TRBJ2-7, with a weak D call TRBD2 (6 bases). From germline, CDR1 is MNHEY and CDR2 SVGEGT. V lost 3 bases and J 1 base, leaving 13 bases between the germline ends. The CDR3 runs 15 residues. The CDR3 sequence is CASSYRRDASYEQYF. The CDR3 nucleotides read TGTGCCAGCAGTTATAGGAGGGACGCTTCCTACGAGCAGTACTTC.

This clonotype was seen many times. The V and J genes are TRBV29-1 and TRBJ2-2; weak D call: TRBD1 (5 bases). Trimming removed 4 bases at V and 2 bases at J, with 8 bases between. CDR1 is SQVTM, CDR2 ANQGSEA, per germline. The CDR3 totals 13 residues. Here the CDR3 reads CSVVGANTGELFF. For the CDR3, the DNA is TGCAGCGTTGTTGGGGCCAACACCGGGGAGCTGTTTTTT.

V usage is TRBV12-3 or TRBV12-4 and J usage is TRBJ1-1; D perhaps matches TRBD1 (5 bases). Trimming cost V 6 bases and J 10 bases, with 9 bases left between them. The CDR3 consists of 10 residues. The CDR3 DNA is TGTGCCAGCAGAGGGACTTCAGCTTTCTTT. Amino acids: CASRGTSAFF.

At least ten counts were recorded for this clonotype. The chain carries TRBV11-2 and TRBJ2-3; TRBD2 might be the D (5 bases). V was shortened by 9 bases and J by 1 base, with 20 bases between the two germline ends. This CDR3 spans 16 amino acids. Germline CDR1 is SGHAT and CDR2 is FQNNGV. CDR3 region: CASISRGHPRTDTQYF. The CDR3 DNA is TGTGCCAGTATCTCTAGAGGGCATCCCCGCACAGATACGCAGTATTTT.

The CDR3 nucleotides read TGTGCCAGCAGCCAACTTGCGGACCAAGAGACCCAGTACTTC. It encodes CASSQLADQETQYF. The chain recombines TRBV4-2 with TRBJ2-5; D not resolved. Trimming left V 2 bases short and J 0 bases short, with 7 bases between. CDR3 length: 14 residues. Germline V CDR1 and CDR2: LGHNA, YNFKEQ.

The chain recombines TRBV28 with TRBJ2-7, with TRBD1 matching over 8 bases. Germline-derived CDR1 and CDR2 are MDHEN and SYDVKM. The CDR3 has 12 amino acids. The ends lost 2 bases at V and 6 bases at J; junction bases unmatched: 0. CDR3 amino acids: CASSLQGAEQYF. The CDR3 DNA sequence: TGTGCCAGCAGTTTACAGGGGGCCGAGCAGTACTTC.

This clonotype was recorded at least ten times. The chain uses TRBV20-1 and TRBJ2-7; D is possibly TRBD2 (6 bases). V was cut by 4 bases and J by 0 bases, with 19 bases left in between. From germline, CDR1 is DFQATT and CDR2 SNEGSKA (reference sequence). The CDR3 runs 16 residues. CDR3 loop: CSATYRESDFSYEQYF. Here the CDR3 DNA reads TGCAGTGCTACGTATCGGGAGTCCGATTTCTCCTACGAGCAGTACTTC.

This clonotype was observed many times. The chain joins TRBV29-1 to TRBJ2-3; TRBD2 matches at 10 bases. Germline CDR1 reads SQVTM; CDR2 reads ANQGSEA. V shed 4 bases and J 1 base; nucleotides not matched to a gene: 8. The CDR3 extends over 16 amino acids. Written as DNA, the CDR3 is TGCAGCGTTGGGGCCGGGACTAGCGCACGCACAGATACGCAGTATTTT. Amino acid sequence: CSVGAGTSARTDTQYF.

V is TRBV4-2 and J is TRBJ2-3; a weak D match, TRBD2 (6 bases). CDR3 length: 16 residues. Trimming removed 0 bases at V and 1 base at J, with 11 bases between. Germline CDR1 LGHNA, CDR2 YNFKEQ. The chain's CDR3 is CASSQDGLSRTDTQYF. The CDR3 DNA reads as TGTGCCAGCAGCCAAGATGGACTATCCCGCACAGATACGCAGTATTTT.